The rows below give T cell receptor beta chains drawn from one sample of a study of T cell responses to AZD1222 COVID-19 vaccine. TCRdb keeps only in-frame clones here, not all; method: immunoSEQ multiplex PCR. The sample includes about 120,000 clones, around 87% of them seen just once. Sequencing used peripheral blood, obtained on day 0 of AZD1222 vaccination. Receptors originate from an adult in good health. The CDR3 runs from the conserved cysteine through the conserved F or W. The D gene is left open where the match is weak. Where a row states a size, it is once, few, many or the class of an expanded clone; other rows omit it.

J gene | D gene | V gene | clone size | CDR3 length | CDR3 protein | CDR3 DNA
TRBJ2-2 | NA | TRBV6-5 | NA | 16 | CASSYLPLSNTGELFF | TGTGCCAGCAGTTATCTCCCGCTCTCGAACACCGGGGAGCTGTTTTTT
TRBJ2-5 | TRBD2 | TRBV5-8 | NA | 17 | CASSLAAGEAGVKTQYF | TGTGCCAGCAGCTTGGCGGCAGGGGAAGCGGGAGTTAAGACCCAGTACTTC
TRBJ2-3 | TRBD2 | TRBV23-1 | NA | 18 | CASSPGRRGCSVTDTQYF | TGCGCCAGCAGCCCGGGGAGGCGGGGGTGCTCGGTGACAGATACGCAGTATTTT
TRBJ2-6 | NA | TRBV19 | NA | 15 | CASSTTSSGANVLTF | TGTGCCAGTAGTACGACAAGCTCTGGGGCCAACGTCCTGACTTTC
TRBJ2-2 | NA | TRBV7-3 | NA | 14 | CASSWALNTGELFF | TGTGCCAGCAGTTGGGCCCTGAACACCGGGGAGCTGTTTTTT
TRBJ1-2 | NA | TRBV3-1/TRBV3-2 | NA | 16 | CASSQDLRGILDGYTF | TGTGCCAGCAGCCAAGACCTCAGGGGAATTTTGGATGGCTACACCTTC
TRBJ2-2 | NA | TRBV2 | NA | 15 | CASSVRGYGPGELFF | TGTGCCAGCAGTGTCCGAGGTTATGGACCCGGGGAGCTGTTTTTT
TRBJ2-3 | TRBD2 | TRBV4-2 | medium-sized | 16 | CASSPSTSGITDTQYF | TGTGCCAGCAGCCCCAGCACTAGCGGGATCACAGATACGCAGTATTTT
TRBJ1-1 | NA | TRBV7-9 | NA | 15 | CASSLESAIWTEAFF | TGTGCCAGCAGCTTAGAATCTGCCATTTGGACTGAAGCTTTCTTT
TRBJ1-3 | NA | TRBV18 | NA | 14 | CASSRDKAGNTIYF | TGTGCCAGCTCACGGGACAAGGCTGGAAACACCATATATTTT
TRBJ2-2 | NA | TRBV9 | NA | 13 | CASSVAPTGELFF | TGTGCCAGCAGCGTAGCCCCCACCGGGGAGCTGTTTTTT
TRBJ1-2 | TRBD1 | TRBV11-2 | NA | 15 | CASSLRGGTEGGYTF | TGTGCCAGCAGCTTAAGGGGGGGGACAGAAGGAGGCTACACCTTC
TRBJ2-3 | NA | TRBV6-5 | NA | 15 | CASSWQANLGDTQYF | TGTGCCAGCAGTTGGCAGGCTAACCTGGGGGATACGCAGTATTTT
TRBJ2-7 | NA | TRBV7-5 | NA | 15 | CARSTSGTGGLEQYF | TGTGCCAGAAGCACGTCCGGGACAGGTGGTCTCGAGCAGTACTTC
TRBJ1-1 | NA | TRBV9 | NA | 16 | CASSVATGGALTEAFF | TGTGCCAGCAGCGTAGCTACTGGGGGGGCGTTAACTGAAGCTTTCTTT
TRBJ2-7 | TRBD2 | TRBV18 | NA | 15 | CASSPLPSGGYEQYF | TGTGCCAGCTCACCACTCCCTAGCGGGGGATACGAGCAGTACTTC
TRBJ2-3 | TRBD2 | TRBV5-1 | NA | 16 | CASSLPIAGSTDTQYF | TGCGCCAGCAGCTTACCAATAGCGGGTAGCACAGATACGCAGTATTTT
TRBJ2-2 | TRBD2 | TRBV5-1 | NA | 16 | CASSFAGGRNTGELFF | TGCGCCAGCAGCTTCGCGGGGGGGCGGAACACCGGGGAGCTGTTTTTT
TRBJ2-2 | NA | TRBV19 | NA | 15 | CASSFSGTNTGELFF | TGTGCCAGTAGTTTCTCCGGGACAAACACCGGGGAGCTGTTTTTT
TRBJ1-1 | TRBD1 | TRBV7-9 | few | 15 | CASSRTGSFAAEAFF | TGTGCCAGCAGCCGGACAGGGTCCTTTGCCGCTGAAGCTTTCTTT
TRBJ2-3 | TRBD2 | TRBV9 | once | 16 | CASSVASSGGPATQYF | TGTGCCAGCAGCGTAGCGTCTAGCGGGGGGCCGGCTACGCAGTATTTT
TRBJ2-6 | TRBD1 | TRBV27 | NA | 17 | CASSPGQGNSGANVLTF | TGTGCCAGCAGCCCGGGACAGGGTAACTCTGGGGCCAACGTCCTGACTTTC
TRBJ1-6 | NA | TRBV27 | NA | 17 | CASSLSPGSSYNSPLHF | TGTGCCAGCAGTTTATCTCCAGGGTCCTCCTATAATTCACCCCTCCACTTT
TRBJ1-1 | NA | TRBV7-8 | NA | 10 | CASSNGWAFF | TGTGCCAGCAGCAATGGGTGGGCTTTCTTT
TRBJ2-5 | NA | TRBV27 | once | 14 | CASSLSPGVETQYF | TGTGCCAGCAGTTTATCCCCCGGGGTAGAGACCCAGTACTTC
TRBJ1-6 | NA | TRBV7-9 | NA | 11 | CASGRDSPLHF | TGTGCCAGCGGCAGGGATTCACCCCTCCACTTT
TRBJ1-6 | NA | TRBV28 | NA | 14 | CASSLEGVNSPLHF | TGTGCCAGCAGTTTGGAAGGGGTCAATTCACCCCTCCACTTT
TRBJ1-1 | NA | TRBV9 | NA | 13 | CASSVAVNTEAFF | TGTGCCAGCAGCGTCGCAGTGAACACTGAAGCTTTCTTT
TRBJ2-1 | TRBD1 | TRBV7-3 | few | 14 | CASSSGTGGSEQFF | TGTGCCAGCAGCTCTGGGACAGGGGGGAGTGAGCAGTTCTTC
TRBJ1-2 | TRBD1 | TRBV12-5 | NA | 16 | CASALRTGGSNYGYTF | TGTGCTAGTGCCCTGAGAACAGGGGGATCTAACTATGGCTACACCTTC
TRBJ1-4 | NA | TRBV5-6 | NA | 17 | CASSSLRVATPGEKLFF | TGTGCCAGCAGCTCATTACGGGTAGCGACGCCCGGAGAAAAACTGTTTTTT
TRBJ1-6 | NA | TRBV5-6 | NA | 14 | CASSLGGYNSPLHF | TGTGCCAGCAGCTTGGGGGGGTATAATTCACCCCTCCACTTT
TRBJ2-5 | TRBD2 | TRBV5-1 | NA | 15 | CASRGGLAIQETQYF | TGCGCCAGCAGAGGGGGACTAGCTATTCAAGAGACCCAGTACTTC
TRBJ2-2 | NA | TRBV2 | NA | 13 | CASGRGFTGELFF | TGTGCCAGCGGCCGGGGGTTCACCGGGGAGCTGTTTTTT
TRBJ2-7 | TRBD2 | TRBV29-1 | NA | 15 | CSVAGTSGRGREQYF | TGCAGCGTAGCCGGGACTAGCGGGAGAGGACGCGAGCAGTACTTC
TRBJ1-4 | NA | TRBV5-1 | few | 14 | CASSLLAAGEKLFF | TGCGCCAGCAGCTTGTTGGCGGCGGGTGAAAAACTGTTTTTT
TRBJ2-5 | TRBD1 | TRBV19 | NA | 15 | CASSTGQGIRETQYF | TGTGCCAGTAGTACCGGACAGGGGATCAGGGAGACCCAGTACTTC
TRBJ1-1 | NA | TRBV10-2 | NA | 15 | CASSESGYGNTEAFF | TGCGCCAGCAGTGAGTCAGGGTATGGGAACACTGAAGCTTTCTTT
TRBJ2-5 | NA | TRBV5-1 | NA | 17 | CASSLALSTGVQETQYF | TGCGCCAGCAGCTTAGCCCTATCGACAGGTGTGCAAGAGACCCAGTACTTC
TRBJ1-1 | TRBD1 | TRBV5-1 | NA | 14 | CASSPDRVETEAFF | TGCGCCAGCAGCCCGGACAGGGTTGAGACTGAAGCTTTCTTT
TRBJ2-7 | NA | TRBV3-1/TRBV3-2 | NA | 15 | CASSQDLGGTYEQYF | TGTGCCAGCAGCCAAGATTTGGGGGGAACCTACGAGCAGTACTTC
TRBJ1-6 | TRBD1 | TRBV27 | NA | 17 | CASSSQPTRQGGSPLHF | TGTGCCAGCAGTTCACAACCAACCCGACAGGGTGGATCACCCCTCCACTTT
TRBJ1-3 | NA | TRBV7-3 | NA | 15 | CASSLGIGAGNTIYF | TGTGCCAGCAGCTTAGGTATAGGGGCTGGAAACACCATATATTTT
TRBJ1-2 | NA | TRBV19 | NA | 16 | CASSIGGSGIIYGYTF | TGTGCCAGTAGTATAGGTGGGAGTGGCATTATCTATGGCTACACCTTC
TRBJ2-7 | NA | TRBV19 | NA | 13 | CASSTAGTYEQYF | TGTGCCAGTAGTACCGCAGGGACCTACGAGCAGTACTTC
TRBJ1-2 | NA | TRBV29-1 | NA | 12 | CSVEEGVYGYTF | TGCAGCGTTGAAGAGGGGGTCTATGGCTACACCTTC
TRBJ1-3 | NA | TRBV4-3 | once | 16 | CASSQDARSSGNTIYF | TGCGCCAGCAGCCAAGATGCCCGGAGCTCTGGAAACACCATATATTTT
TRBJ1-2 | TRBD1 | TRBV7-8 | NA | 16 | CASSFLPGQGSYGYTF | TGTGCCAGCAGCTTTTTACCCGGACAGGGGTCGTATGGCTACACCTTC
TRBJ1-1 | NA | TRBV6-5 | NA | 14 | CASSKDSSYTEAFF | TGTGCCAGCAGCAAGGACAGTTCTTACACTGAAGCTTTCTTT
TRBJ2-7 | NA | TRBV13 | once | 14 | CASSSRGPAYEQYF | TGTGCCAGCAGCTCTAGGGGTCCGGCCTACGAGCAGTACTTC
TRBJ1-2 | NA | TRBV20-1 | NA | 11 | CSALGGNGYTF | TGCAGTGCTCTGGGCGGGAATGGCTACACCTTC
TRBJ2-1 | NA | TRBV24-1 | NA | 12 | CATSDKTNEQFF | TGTGCCACCAGTGATAAGACCAATGAGCAGTTCTTC
TRBJ2-4 | TRBD2 | TRBV28 | NA | 16 | CASSSRRSGRGDIQYF | TGTGCCAGCAGTTCCCGCCGTAGCGGGAGAGGTGACATTCAGTACTTC
TRBJ2-5 | NA | TRBV5-4 | NA | 14 | CASSLTTLQETQYF | TGTGCCAGCAGCTTGACAACTCTCCAAGAGACCCAGTACTTC
TRBJ2-7 | NA | TRBV5-5 | NA | 15 | CASSLAAGEVYEQYF | TGTGCCAGCAGCTTGGCTGCAGGGGAGGTCTACGAGCAGTACTTC
TRBJ1-1 | NA | TRBV7-8 | NA | 15 | CASSLVVAGAGEAFF | TGTGCCAGCAGCTTAGTGGTTGCGGGGGCTGGTGAAGCTTTCTTT
TRBJ2-7 | NA | TRBV28 | NA | 13 | CASSFGLSYEQYF | TGTGCCAGCAGTTTCGGACTGTCCTACGAGCAGTACTTC
TRBJ2-2 | NA | TRBV25-1 | NA | 13 | CASSGIVTGELFF | TGTGCCAGCAGCGGGATAGTAACCGGGGAGCTGTTTTTT
TRBJ1-1 | NA | TRBV9 | NA | 14 | CASSVDSRGTEAFF | TGTGCCAGCAGCGTCGACAGCAGGGGCACTGAAGCTTTCTTT
TRBJ1-2 | NA | TRBV27 | NA | 13 | CASSPWGNYGYTF | TGTGCCAGCAGCCCGTGGGGAAACTATGGCTACACCTTC